The 10 T cell receptor beta chains below come from one sample, sequenced in a study (dated by TCRdb to about 2015). Libraries were made using 5' RACE. TCRdb names Illumina MiSeq as the instrument used. TCRdb trimmed public reads at Q25 via fastp, called clones via MiXCR and kept in-frame beta chains. Rows with one shared CDR3 protein collapse into an entry with the most common genes and DNA. The table for this sample lists about 23,000 distinct CDR3 sequences; about 31% of them were counted only once. About 2.4% of the sample goes to the ten largest clones. The specimen sequenced was tumor-infiltrating naive CD4+ T cells sorted from the breast tumor. The cell subset or site label, read with the paper, signifies: naive CD4+ T cells, CD4+CD45RA+CD25-. The receptors shown here come from a female donor with breast cancer.

This chain links TRBV12-3 or TRBV12-4 with TRBJ2-6; a possible D gene is TRBD1 (6 bases). Trimming cost V 5 bases and J 7 bases, with 15 bases left between them. CDR3 length: 15 amino acids. This CDR3 is CASSLGTGPANVLTF. CDR3 nucleotides: TGTGCCAGCAGTCTCGGCACAGGGCCAGCCAACGTCCTGACTTTC.

V is TRBV19 and J is TRBJ2-7; 8 bases are a match to TRBD1. The J segment lost 6 bases and the V segment lost 2 bases, leaving 3 bases of the junction unmatched. The CDR3 sequence is 13 residues long. Per the germline V gene, CDR1 is LNHDA and CDR2 is SQIVND (reference sequence). The CDR3, as DNA: TGTGCCAGTAGTATATCAGGGGGCAGCGAGCAGTACTTC. It encodes CASSISGGSEQYF.

In its sample, this clonotype ranks as medium-sized. One end of the junction does not line up with germline, which may come from a read error. This chain joins TRBV7-6 and TRBJ2-1, with 11 bases identical to TRBD2. In germline, CDR1 is SGHVS, CDR2 FNYEAQ. The CDR3 is 15 amino acids. In nucleotides, the CDR3 is TGTGCCAGCAGTTTAGCGGGAGGGCCCGGCAATGAGCAGTTCTTC. Encoded protein: CASSLAGGPGNEQFF.

This clonotype is labeled as medium-sized (0.01 to 0.1%). V usage is TRBV5-1 and J usage is TRBJ2-1; perhaps TRBD1 as D (6 bases). The ends were cut back, 0 bases at V and 9 bases at J, with 16 bases in the middle. Germline-derived CDR1 and CDR2 are SGHRS and YFSETQ. The CDR3 is 15 residues long. CDR3 sequence: CASSLAMGASGEQFF. The CDR3 nucleotides read TGCGCCAGCAGCTTGGCCATGGGGGCATCGGGTGAGCAGTTCTTC.

Judged by abundance, this clonotype is medium-sized. The chain links TRBV5-1 to TRBJ1-1; 7 bases line up with TRBD1. Germline assignment: CDR1 SGHRS and CDR2 YFSETQ. The CDR3 totals 14 residues. V lost 1 base to trimming and J lost 5 bases; unmatched junction nucleotides: 5. The CDR3 DNA reads TGCGCCAGCAGCTTGACAGGGGTTACGACTGAAGCTTTCTTT. Encoded protein: CASSLTGVTTEAFF. The whole variable domain, filled in from reference TRBV5-1 and TRBJ1-1, reads KAGVTQTPRYLIKTRGQQVTLSCSPISGHRSVSWYQQTPGQGLQFLFEYFSETQRNKGNFPGRFSGRQFSNSRSEMNVSTLELGDSALYLCASSLTGVTTEAFFGQGTRLTVV.

The sample holds a few counts of this clonotype. This chain joins TRBV7-8 and TRBJ2-1; weak D call: TRBD2 (5 bases). This CDR3 spans 14 amino acids. The V gene lost 5 bases and the J gene lost 7 bases, with 15 bases spanning the gap. In germline, CDR1 is SGHVS, CDR2 FQNEAQ. CDR3 coding DNA: TGTGCCAGCAGCCTGCGAGGGCCTTTTAATGAGCAGTTCTTC. Translating gives CASSLRGPFNEQFF.

Details on this clonotype: A much larger clone differs from this one at a single base, so this may be a read error. V usage is TRBV20-1 and J usage is TRBJ1-2; TRBD1 agrees at 7 bases. CDR3 length: 13 residues. Germline CDR1 and CDR2: DFQATT and SNEGSKA (reference sequence). CDR3 DNA sequence: TGCAGTGCTCCCCACGACAGGGACTATGGCTACGCCTTC. This translates into CSAPHDRDYGYAF.

About this clonotype: A clone one base away is much larger, so this may be a read error. The chain joins TRBV7-2 to TRBJ1-2; D call uncertain. The length of the CDR3 is 12 residues. Trimming stripped 5 bases from V and 7 bases from J, with 11 bases between. In germline, CDR1 is SGHTA, CDR2 FQGNSA. DNA of the CDR3: TGTGCCAGCAGCCTCATGACGGGTGGCTACACCTTC. This gives the protein CASSLMTGGYTF.

This clonotype was counted only a few times. A much larger clone lies a single base off, so this may be a read error. V and J are TRBV20-1 and TRBJ2-3; D is perhaps TRBD2 (5 bases). V was trimmed by 5 bases and J by 5 bases, leaving 14 bases between them. The CDR3 consists of 13 residues. Germline V gives CDR1 DFQATT, CDR2 SNEGSKA (reference sequence). The CDR3 DNA is TGCAGTGCTGGGGAGCAGGACGTAGATACGCAGTATTTT. Translated: CSAGEQDVDTQYF.

Worth noting for this clonotype: A clone one base away is much larger, so this may be a read error. The chain has TRBV4-1 and TRBJ2-5; D call uncertain. CDR1 and CDR2 (germline): MGHRA, YSYEKL. This CDR3 has 12 residues. CDR3 residues: CASSQAQEAQYF. The CDR3 region has the DNA TGCGCCAGCAGCCAAGCCCAAGAGGCCCAGTACTTC.